Below, 10 T cell receptor beta chains from the same sample are listed, as sequenced in a study of blood T cell repertoires in COVID-19. Profiled with immunoSEQ multiplex PCR; TCRdb holds only in-frame clones, not every one. The sample has 250,000 to 350,000 clones, 86% seen once. Sequenced material: peripheral blood. The receptor set was obtained from a woman aged 50 to 65 with acute or convalescent COVID-19.

V gene TRBV10-3 combines with J gene TRBJ2-7; no clear D gene. Germline CDR1 and CDR2: ENHRY and SYGVKD. This CDR3 contains 15 residues. Between the trimmed V and J ends, which lost 0 bases and 0 bases, there was a span of 9 bases. The CDR3 protein is CAISESTKSSYEQYF. CDR3 DNA: TGTGCCATCAGTGAGTCAACCAAGAGCTCCTACGAGCAGTACTTC.

As to this clone: Other DNA sequences in the same sample also yield this CDR3. The V call is TRBV5-1, the J call TRBJ1-5; 7 bases fit TRBD1. V trimming: 4 bases; J trimming: 5 bases; junction bases outside the gene matches: 3. From germline, CDR1 is SGHRS and CDR2 YFSETQ. This CDR3 contains 13 residues. CDR3 in amino acids: CASSLRGDQPQHF. In nucleotides, the CDR3 is TGCGCCAGCAGCCTCAGGGGGGATCAGCCCCAGCATTTT.

This clone was recorded once. This chain connects TRBV10-3 to TRBJ1-3; 10 nucleotides match TRBD1. This CDR3 contains 20 residues. Germline loops: CDR1 ENHRY, CDR2 SYGVKD. Unmatched junction bases numbered 22, after V lost 7 bases and J lost 4 bases. In DNA, the CDR3 is TGTGCCATCACTCCCGGGCCGGGACAGGGGTCGTTTGAGTCCGGAAACACCATATATTTT. It codes for CAITPGPGQGSFESGNTIYF.

CDR3 amino acids: CASSHRGGATGNQPQHF. In DNA, the CDR3 is TGTGCCAGCAGCCACCGGGGGGGGGCGACGGGCAATCAGCCCCAGCATTTT. The chain joins TRBV5-4 to TRBJ1-5, with D perhaps TRBD1 (6 bases). This CDR3 is built from 17 residues. The V end was cut by 4 bases, the J end by 2 bases, with 19 bases between. The germline V gene encodes CDR1 SGHNT and CDR2 YYREEE (reference sequence).

The chain couples TRBV3-1 (or the pseudogene TRBV3-2) to TRBJ1-6; 10 positions agree with TRBD1. This CDR3 contains 14 residues. J lost 10 bases, V lost 4 bases, and 4 bases had no gene match. The germline gives CDR1 LGHDT, CDR2 YNNKEL (reference sequence). The CDR3 protein is CASSLRDRGSPLHF. CDR3 sequence (DNA): TGTGCCAGCAGCCTCCGGGACAGGGGATCACCCCTCCACTTT.

The chain has TRBV28 and TRBJ1-4; 9 bases line up with TRBD1. The length of the CDR3 is 18 residues. Per germline, CDR1 MDHEN and CDR2 SYDVKM. The V segment lost 3 bases and the J segment 8 bases; nucleotides outside the gene matches: 16. As DNA, the CDR3 is TGTGCCAGCAGTTTGGAGGGACAGGGAGCATGGGTGGGGGAAAAACTGTTTTTT. Translated, it gives CASSLEGQGAWVGEKLFF.

V is TRBV27 and J is TRBJ2-5; D perhaps matches TRBD1 (5 bases). V lost 3 bases and J lost 5, with 10 bases in between. Per germline, CDR1 MNHEY and CDR2 SMNVEV (reference sequence). This CDR3 region has 13 residues. The CDR3 sequence is CASSFYSGETQYF. The CDR3 DNA follows: TGTGCCAGCAGTTTCTACTCAGGGGAGACCCAGTACTTC.

The gene calls are TRBV15 and TRBJ1-3, with 7 bases matching TRBD1. CDR1 and CDR2 (germline): LNHNV, YYDKDF (reference sequence). CDR3 length: 15 amino acids. V trimming: 5 bases; J trimming: 2 bases; junction bases outside the gene matches: 6. DNA of the CDR3: TGTGCCACCAGCCCAGGGGGTGGTACTGGAAACACCATATATTTT. The encoded protein is CATSPGGGTGNTIYF. Together with reference TRBV15 and TRBJ1-3, the CDR3 gives the full variable domain: DAMVIQNPRYQVTQFGKPVTLSCSQTLNHNVMYWYQQKSSQAPKLLFHYYDKDFNNEADTPDNFQSRRPNTSFCFLDIRSPGLGDTAMYLCATSPGGGTGNTIYFGEGSWLTVV.

This clone came up once. J is TRBJ2-1 and V is TRBV3-1 (or the pseudogene TRBV3-2); TRBD2 matches 9 bases. The germline V gene has CDR1 LGHDT and CDR2 YNNKEL (reference sequence). Germline trimming cut 1 base from V and 4 bases from J; bases unmatched to any gene: 2. This CDR3 region has 15 residues. This CDR3 is CASSQGLAVYNEQFF. As DNA, the CDR3 is TGTGCCAGCAGCCAAGGACTAGCGGTTTACAATGAGCAGTTCTTC.

Here the CDR3 reads CASSTRAQTDLNTEAFF. CDR3 nucleotides: TGTGCCAGTAGTACTCGGGCGCAGACAGACTTGAACACTGAAGCTTTCTTT. The chain joins TRBV19 to TRBJ1-1, with D possibly matching TRBD1 (5 bases). The CDR3 sequence is 17 residues long. CDR1 is LNHDA, CDR2 SQIVND, per germline (reference sequence). V was clipped by 4 bases and J by 0 bases, with 18 bases between them.